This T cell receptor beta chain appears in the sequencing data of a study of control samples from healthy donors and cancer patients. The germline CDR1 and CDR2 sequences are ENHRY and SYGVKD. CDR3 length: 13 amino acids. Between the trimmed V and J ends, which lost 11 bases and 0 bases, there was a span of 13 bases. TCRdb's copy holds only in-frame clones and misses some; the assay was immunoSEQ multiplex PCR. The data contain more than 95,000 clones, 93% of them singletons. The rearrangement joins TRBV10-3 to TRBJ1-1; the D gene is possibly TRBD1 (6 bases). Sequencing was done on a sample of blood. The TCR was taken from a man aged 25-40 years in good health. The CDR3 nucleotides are TGTGCCTCCACACAGGGATTGAACACTGAAGCTTTCTTT. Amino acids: CASTQGLNTEAFF.